This T cell receptor (beta chain) stems from a study of T cell responses to AZD1222 COVID-19 vaccine. Trimming removed 4 bases at V and 5 bases at J, with 17 bases between. This CDR3 is 15 amino acids long. The V gene's germline CDR1 is LGHNA and CDR2 YSLEER. This clone was seen once. Produced via immunoSEQ multiplex PCR; TCRdb's table is partial and in-frame only. In the table there are about 180,000 clones, around nine tenths of which are singletons. The chain joins TRBV4-3 to TRBJ1-1; a weak D match, TRBD1 (6 bases). The origin of this receptor is an adult in good health. Specimen: peripheral blood, collected on day 0 of AZD1222 vaccination. CDR3 coding DNA: TGCGCCAGCAGCCCGGCGGGGGCTGGGGGGACTGAAGCTTTCTTT. Translating it yields CASSPAGAGGTEAFF.